What follows are 27 T cell receptor beta chains derived from one specimen sequenced in a study of blood T cells in healthy people across ages. A second roughly 6 to 11 cycle PCR used barcoded and J-beta primers. TCRdb called the 5' RACE reads again in MiXCR, with one record for every CDR3 protein. Among 730,000 or so distinct CDR3 sequences, roughly 45% were seen once, and the ten largest hold less than 25%. Input material: blood. The origin of the receptors is a woman aged 60-75 years in good health.

The sample holds a few counts of this clonotype. The chain combines TRBV28 with TRBJ2-7; D tentatively reads TRBD1 or TRBD2 (5 bases each). Germline loops: CDR1 MDHEN, CDR2 SYDVKM. The CDR3 extends over 14 amino acids. Between the trimmed V and J ends, which lost 6 bases and 0 bases, there was a span of 12 bases. The CDR3: CASRGPFLSYEQYF. The CDR3 region has the DNA TGTGCCAGCAGGGGACCTTTTCTCTCCTACGAGCAGTACTTC. The whole variable domain, filled in from reference TRBV28 and TRBJ2-7, reads DVKVTQSSRYLVKRTGEKVFLECVQDMDHENMFWYRQDPGLGLRLIYFSYDVKMKEKGDIPEGYSVSREKKERFSLILESASTNQTSMYLCASRGPFLSYEQYFGPGTRLTVT.

This clonotype was recorded a few times. The chain recombines TRBV4-3 with TRBJ2-7; D uncertain. This CDR3 is 15 amino acids long. Trimming shortened V by 3 bases and J by 3 bases, and 15 bases separated the two germline ends. The V gene's germline CDR1 is LGHNA and CDR2 YSLEER. CDR3 sequence: CASSQNRATLYEQYF. The CDR3, as DNA: TGCGCCAGCAGCCAGAACCGGGCCACCCTCTACGAGCAGTACTTC.

Only one count was recorded for this clonotype. V gene TRBV29-1 combines with J gene TRBJ2-5, with D perhaps matching TRBD2 (6 bases). Germline CDR1 reads SQVTM; CDR2 reads ANQGSEA. CDR3 length equals 13 residues. V shed 5 bases and J shed 5 bases, with 15 bases lying between them. The CDR3 DNA follows: TGCAGCGTTCGGAGGGGCGATTTTGAGACCCAGTACTTC. Translated, it gives CSVRRGDFETQYF.

This chain joins TRBV20-1 and TRBJ2-5, with 13 bases fitting TRBD2. Losses at the gene ends were 5 bases for V and 3 bases for J; bases not matched to a gene: 3. Germline CDR1 DFQATT, CDR2 SNEGSKA (reference sequence). The CDR3 totals 14 residues. DNA for the CDR3: TGCAGTGCTGCCGGGACTAGCGGGGAAGAGACCCAGTACTTC. Translation: CSAAGTSGEETQYF.

The chain is built from TRBV20-1 and TRBJ2-3; 9 bases are a match to TRBD2. The CDR3 spans 14 residues. The germline V gene has CDR1 DFQATT and CDR2 SNEGSKA (reference sequence). Trimming removed 6 bases from V and 4 bases from J; junction bases left unmatched: 8. The CDR3 here is CSAEAGGQADTQYF. CDR3 DNA: TGCAGTGCCGAGGCGGGGGGGCAAGCAGATACGCAGTATTTT.

This clonotype has a count of ten or more. J is TRBJ2-3 and V is TRBV4-1, with D possibly matching TRBD2 (7 bases). CDR3 size: 17 residues. Germline V CDR1 and CDR2: MGHRA, YSYEKL. V was trimmed by 0 bases and J by 1 base, leaving 14 bases between them. The CDR3 DNA follows: TGCGCCAGCAGCCAAGATCCGCGCGGGGGCCGCACAGATACGCAGTATTTT. This codes for CASSQDPRGGRTDTQYF.

This clonotype turned up a few times. The CDR3 here is CASSKTGAGNQPQHF. In DNA, the CDR3 is TGCGCCAGCAGCAAGACAGGGGCGGGGAATCAGCCCCAGCATTTT. The chain combines TRBV5-1 with TRBJ1-5; 8 bases align to TRBD1. With 4 bases clipped from V and 4 bases from J, the junction kept 7 bases outside the gene matches. This CDR3 has 15 residues. Germline V gene data show CDR1 as SGHRS and CDR2 as YFSETQ.

This chain connects TRBV20-1 to TRBJ1-2; no reliable D call. The ends were cut back, 0 bases at V and 4 bases at J, with 21 bases in the middle. Germline CDR1 reads DFQATT; CDR2 reads SNEGSKA (reference sequence). This CDR3 region has 17 residues. The CDR3 DNA is TGCAGTGCTAGAGATCTAAAAAGGACTCAACTTCGCTATGGCTACACCTTC. Protein product: CSARDLKRTQLRYGYTF.

This clonotype has a single count. The chain uses TRBV27 and TRBJ2-7, with TRBD1 as a possible D gene (6 bases). Germline V gives CDR1 MNHEY, CDR2 SMNVEV (reference sequence). CDR3 size: 13 residues. Trimming left V 9 bases short and J 2 bases short, with 14 bases between. The CDR3 DNA reads TGTGCCAGTCGGGGACACTCTACCTACGAGCAGTACTTC. Translated, it gives CASRGHSTYEQYF.

This clonotype came up many times. The gene calls are TRBV29-1 and TRBJ2-3; TRBD2 aligns across 7 bases. The CDR3 is 13 residues long. Germline V gene lookup returns CDR1 SQVTM and CDR2 ANQGSEA. Trimming removed 4 bases from V and 2 bases from J; junction bases left unmatched: 3. In nucleotides, the CDR3 is TGCAGCGTTGCTAGCGGACTCACAGATACGCAGTATTTT. Amino acids: CSVASGLTDTQYF.

This clonotype has just a few counts. The chain combines TRBV2 with TRBJ2-1, with 8 bases matching TRBD2. The germline V gene has CDR1 SNHLY and CDR2 FYNNEI. The CDR3 has 18 amino acids. V gave up 3 bases and J gave up 0 bases; unmatched junction bases: 10. In DNA form, the CDR3 reads TGTGCCAGCAGTGACTTAGGCGGGGGGACCCTCTCCTACAATGAGCAGTTCTTC. It yields the protein CASSDLGGGTLSYNEQFF.

This clonotype came up a few times. V is TRBV4-2 and J is TRBJ2-3, with 13 bases lining up with TRBD2. The V gene end was trimmed by 4 bases and the J gene end by 3 bases; junction bases not matched to a gene: 4. Germline-derived CDR1 and CDR2 are LGHNA and YNFKEQ. The CDR3 is made up of 16 amino acids. The CDR3 DNA reads as TGTGCCAGCAGCCTACCGACTAGCGGGGGGACAGATACGCAGTATTTT. Translating it yields CASSLPTSGGTDTQYF.

A few counts support this clonotype. The chain uses TRBV6-2 or TRBV6-3 and TRBJ2-3, with 8 positions matching TRBD1. After removal of 10 bases from V and 1 base from J, the junction contained 7 bases not matched to a gene. The CDR3 spans 14 residues. Germline V CDR1 and CDR2: MNHEY, SVGEGT. CDR3 residues: CATRLTGGTDTQYF. DNA of the CDR3: TGTGCCACTCGACTGACAGGGGGCACAGATACGCAGTATTTT.

This clonotype has only a few counts. The chain is built from TRBV7-2 and TRBJ2-7; D is unresolved. Germline CDR1 reads SGHTA; CDR2 reads FQGNSA. Trimming took off 5 bases at V and 7 bases at J, with 9 bases between the two ends. The CDR3 has 11 amino acids. CDR3 DNA sequence: TGTGCCAGCAGCCCTAGGTGGGAGCAGTACTTC. Amino acids: CASSPRWEQYF.

This chain connects TRBV15 to TRBJ1-5, with TRBD1 as a possible D gene (6 bases). This CDR3 is 15 amino acids long. CDR1 and CDR2 from the germline V gene are LNHNV and YYDKDF (reference sequence). Between the trimmed V and J ends, which lost 2 bases and 6 bases, there was a span of 14 bases. For the CDR3, the DNA is TGTGCCACCAGCAGACAGGAGGGGGGCGCTCAGCCCCAGCATTTT. Residues: CATSRQEGGAQPQHF.

J is TRBJ2-3 and V is TRBV24-1, with D perhaps matching TRBD1 (5 bases). Germline V gives CDR1 KGHDR, CDR2 SFDVKD. The V and J ends lost 2 bases and 3 bases respectively, with 11 bases between them. The CDR3 consists of 15 residues. The CDR3 reads CATSDSREGTDTQYF. The CDR3 nucleotides read TGTGCCACCAGTGATTCCAGGGAAGGAACAGATACGCAGTATTTT.

This clonotype has only a few counts. This chain's CDR3 is CSVGTGGNTEAFF. DNA of the CDR3: TGCAGCGTTGGGACAGGGGGTAACACTGAAGCTTTCTTT. The J gene is TRBJ1-1, the V gene TRBV29-1; 10 bases line up with TRBD1. V lost 4 bases, J lost 2 bases, and 1 base stayed unmatched. The CDR3 runs to 13 residues. Germline assignment: CDR1 SQVTM and CDR2 ANQGSEA. The variable domain in full, completed from reference TRBV29-1 and TRBJ1-1, reads SAVISQKPSRDICQRGTSLTIQCQVDSQVTMMFWYRQQPGQSLTLIATANQGSEATYESGFVIDKFPISRPNLTFSTLTVSNMSPEDSSIYLCSVGTGGNTEAFFGQGTRLTVV.

A remark on this clonotype: A much larger clonotype is one base distant, so this may be a read error. The chain is built from TRBV7-9 and TRBJ2-5; 7 bases agree with TRBD2. The CDR3 totals 14 residues. The germline V gene has CDR1 SEHNR and CDR2 FQNEAQ (reference sequence). Germline trimming cut 6 bases from V and 2 bases from J; bases unmatched to any gene: 6. This chain's CDR3 is CASSIRAGQETQYF. In DNA form, the CDR3 reads TGTGCCAGCAGTATACGAGCGGGGCAAGAGACCCAGTACTTC.

This clonotype was seen ten or more times. This rearrangement joins TRBV12-3 or TRBV12-4 to TRBJ2-3; D not resolved. Trimming cost V 3 bases and J 0 bases, with 4 bases left between them. This CDR3 is 13 amino acids long. CDR3 protein: CASSFGSTDTQYF. In DNA form, the CDR3 reads TGTGCCAGCAGTTTTGGAAGCACAGATACGCAGTATTTT.

The chain recombines TRBV7-2 with TRBJ1-2, with TRBD1 as a possible D gene (5 bases). The germline V gene encodes CDR1 SGHTA and CDR2 FQGNSA. V lost 5 bases, J lost 1 base, and 17 bases lay in between. CDR3 length equals 16 residues. The CDR3 is CASSPPPSRVNYGYTF. CDR3 bases: TGTGCCAGCAGCCCACCCCCGAGCAGGGTTAACTATGGCTACACCTTC.

The chain links TRBV29-1 to TRBJ1-1; D unresolved. The CDR3 spans 10 residues. Trimming left V 6 bases short and J 6 bases short, with 8 bases between. In germline, CDR1 is SQVTM, CDR2 ANQGSEA. This CDR3 is CSVRHPEAFF. The CDR3 nucleotides are TGCAGCGTCCGACACCCTGAAGCTTTCTTT.

In this sample, this clonotype turned up a few times. The chain links TRBV18 to TRBJ1-1, with 7 nucleotides matching TRBD1. Trimming cost V 1 base and J 1 base; bases outside gene matches: 3. This CDR3 spans 15 amino acids. Looked up from germline, CDR1 is KGHSH and CDR2 is LQKENI. CDR3 residues: CASSPLRGRNTEAFF. As DNA, the CDR3 is TGTGCCAGCTCACCACTCAGGGGGAGGAACACTGAAGCTTTCTTT.

The V gene is TRBV10-3, the J gene TRBJ2-4; 8 positions match TRBD1. The J call could be wrong; TRBJ2-7 is a better fit for the DNA end. This CDR3 is 14 amino acids long. CDR1 is ENHRY and CDR2 is SYGVKD in the germline V gene. The CDR3 here is CAISYRGFSYEQYF. DNA for the CDR3: TGTGCCATCAGCTACAGGGGGTTCTCCTACGAGCAGTACTTC.

V is TRBV5-1 and J is TRBJ2-3, with D perhaps assigned TRBD1 or TRBD2 (5 bases each). V shed 4 bases and J shed 5 bases, with 11 bases lying between them. CDR3 length: 13 amino acids. Per the germline V gene, CDR1 is SGHRS and CDR2 is YFSETQ. The CDR3 reads CASSQAGRDTQYF. As DNA, the CDR3 is TGCGCCAGCAGCCAAGCAGGGAGAGATACGCAGTATTTT.

The V gene is TRBV10-3, the J gene TRBJ2-1; maybe TRBD1 (6 bases). Per germline, CDR1 ENHRY and CDR2 SYGVKD. V was trimmed by 2 bases and J by 1 base, leaving 12 bases between them. The CDR3 extends over 16 amino acids. In DNA form, the CDR3 reads TGTGCCATCAGTGAGCCGAACAGGGCTTCCTACAATGAGCAGTTCTTC. Encoded protein: CAISEPNRASYNEQFF.

The V gene is TRBV27, the J gene TRBJ2-4, with TRBD1 identical over 11 bases. The end of the DNA aligns better with TRBJ2-7, so the J call may be wrong. The CDR3 is 15 amino acids. The germline CDR1 and CDR2 sequences are MNHEY and SMNVEV (reference sequence). The chain's CDR3 is CASSSGQGVSYEQYF. The DNA for the CDR3 is TGTGCCAGCAGTTCGGGACAGGGGGTCTCCTACGAGCAGTACTTC.

This clonotype was seen only a few times. The chain carries TRBV6-2 or TRBV6-3 and TRBJ2-1, with D possibly matching TRBD1 (5 bases). Germline CDR1 MNHEY, CDR2 SVGEGT. The CDR3 covers 16 residues. V was trimmed by 0 bases and J by 1 base, leaving 10 bases between them. As DNA, the CDR3 is TGTGCCAGCAGTTACTCGGGGCCAGGATCCTACAATGAGCAGTTCTTC. It encodes CASSYSGPGSYNEQFF.